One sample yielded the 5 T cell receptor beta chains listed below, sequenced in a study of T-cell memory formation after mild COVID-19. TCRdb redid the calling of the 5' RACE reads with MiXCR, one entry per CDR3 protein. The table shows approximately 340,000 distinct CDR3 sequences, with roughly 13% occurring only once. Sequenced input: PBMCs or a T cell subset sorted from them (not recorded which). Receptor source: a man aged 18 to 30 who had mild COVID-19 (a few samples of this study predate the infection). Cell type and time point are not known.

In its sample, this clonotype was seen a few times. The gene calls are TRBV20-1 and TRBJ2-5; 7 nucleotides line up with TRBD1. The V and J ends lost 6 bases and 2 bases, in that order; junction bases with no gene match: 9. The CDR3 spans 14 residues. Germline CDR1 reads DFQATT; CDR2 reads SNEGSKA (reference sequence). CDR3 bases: TGCAGTGCGGCGACGGGACAGATACAAGAGACCCAGTACTTC. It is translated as CSAATGQIQETQYF.

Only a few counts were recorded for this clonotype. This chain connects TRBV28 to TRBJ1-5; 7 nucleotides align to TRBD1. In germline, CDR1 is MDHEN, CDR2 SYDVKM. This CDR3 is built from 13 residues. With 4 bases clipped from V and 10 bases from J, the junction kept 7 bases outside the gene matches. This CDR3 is CASSSADRDPQHF. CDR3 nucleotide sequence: TGTGCCAGCAGTTCCGCCGACAGGGACCCCCAGCATTTT.

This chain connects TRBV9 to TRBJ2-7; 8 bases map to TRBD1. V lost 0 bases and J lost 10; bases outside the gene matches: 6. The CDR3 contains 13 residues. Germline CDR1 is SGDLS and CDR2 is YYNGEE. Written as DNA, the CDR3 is TGTGCCAGCAGCGTAGATCCAGGGGGCCACCAGTACGTC. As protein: CASSVDPGGHQYV.

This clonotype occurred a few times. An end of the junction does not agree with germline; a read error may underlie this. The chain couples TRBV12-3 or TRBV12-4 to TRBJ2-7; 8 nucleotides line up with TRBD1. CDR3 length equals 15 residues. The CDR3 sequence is CASIPGQGDSHEQYF. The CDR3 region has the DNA TGTGCCAGCATCCCCGGACAGGGCGACTCCCACGAGCAGTACTTC.

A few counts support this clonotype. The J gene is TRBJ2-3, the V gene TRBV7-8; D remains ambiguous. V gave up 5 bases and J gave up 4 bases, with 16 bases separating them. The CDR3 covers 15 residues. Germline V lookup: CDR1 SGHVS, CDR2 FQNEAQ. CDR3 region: CASSLGHPSADTQYF. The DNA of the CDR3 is TGTGCCAGCAGCCTCGGTCACCCCTCCGCAGATACGCAGTATTTT. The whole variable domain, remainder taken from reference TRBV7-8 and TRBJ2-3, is GAGVSQSPRYKVAKRGQDVALRCDPISGHVSLFWYQQALGQGPEFLTYFQNEAQLDKSGLPSDRFFAERPEGSVSTLKIQRTQQEDSAVYLCASSLGHPSADTQYFGPGTRLTVL.